These 14 T cell receptor beta chains share one sample of origin, sequenced in a study of blood T cell repertoires in COVID-19. Method: immunoSEQ multiplex PCR; TCRdb's copy keeps in-frame clones and lacks some. Among some 200,000 clones listed, 80% to 90% were seen once. Sequencing used peripheral blood. The origin of the receptors is a woman over 75 with active or convalescent COVID-19.

The genes are TRBV3-1 (or the pseudogene TRBV3-2) and TRBJ1-6; tentative D call: TRBD1 (5 bases). Trimming removed 3 bases at V and 7 bases at J, with 13 bases between. The CDR3 extends over 15 amino acids. Germline CDR1 LGHDT, CDR2 YNNKEL (reference sequence). This CDR3 is CASSHRQLDNSPLHF. The DNA for the CDR3 is TGTGCCAGCAGCCACCGACAGCTGGACAATTCACCCCTCCACTTT.

The chain is built from TRBV19 and TRBJ2-1, with a tentative D call TRBD2 (6 bases). CDR1 is LNHDA and CDR2 is SQIVND in the germline V gene (reference sequence). The ends were cut back, 3 bases at V and 7 bases at J, with 22 bases in the middle. This CDR3 is built from 17 residues. DNA for the CDR3: TGTGCCAGTAGTATTGCCCTTAGCGGCTTGGGGGATAATGAGCAGTTCTTC. This encodes CASSIALSGLGDNEQFF.

The chain couples TRBV12-5 to TRBJ1-2, with a weak D call TRBD1 (5 bases). Trimming removed 7 bases at V and 4 bases at J, with 13 bases between. CDR3 length equals 13 residues. Germline V gene sequence: CDR1 LGHNT, CDR2 FRNRAP. The CDR3 protein is CASAIGRAYGYTF. The CDR3, as DNA: TGTGCTAGTGCAATAGGCAGGGCCTATGGCTACACCTTC. The whole variable domain, filled in from reference TRBV12-5 and TRBJ1-2, reads DARVTQTPRHKVTEMGQEVTMRCQPILGHNTVFWYRQTMMQGLELLAYFRNRAPLDDSGMPKDRFSAEMPDATLATLKIQPSEPRDSAVYFCASAIGRAYGYTFGSGTRLTVV.

The chain recombines TRBV6-5 with TRBJ2-6; D is ambiguous. Germline values: CDR1 MNHEY, CDR2 SVGAGI. Deletions cut 0 bases from V and 3 bases from J, with 3 bases between. This CDR3 spans 14 amino acids. CDR3 nucleotides: TGTGCCAGCAGTTACTCCGGTGGGGCCAACGTCCTGACTTTC. Its translation is CASSYSGGANVLTF.

This clone was found once. The rearrangement links TRBV19 to TRBJ1-2, with TRBD1 matching over 12 bases. The CDR3 extends over 17 amino acids. The germline V gene encodes CDR1 LNHDA and CDR2 SQIVND (reference sequence). The V segment lost 4 bases and the J segment 3 bases; nucleotides outside the gene matches: 9. CDR3 region: CASSTRGQGAMDYGYTF. The CDR3 region has the DNA TGTGCCAGTAGTACTCGGGGACAGGGGGCGATGGACTATGGCTACACCTTC. Based on the CDR3 plus reference TRBV19 and TRBJ1-2, the full variable domain is DGGITQSPKYLFRKEGQNVTLSCEQNLNHDAMYWYRQDPGQGLRLIYYSQIVNDFQKGDIAEGYSVSREKKESFPLTVTSAQKNPTAFYLCASSTRGQGAMDYGYTFGSGTRLTVV.

The rearrangement uses TRBV7-2 and TRBJ2-3, with D perhaps matching TRBD2 (6 bases). The CDR3 is 14 amino acids. Between the trimmed V and J ends, which lost 5 bases and 2 bases, there was a span of 11 bases. Looked up from germline, CDR1 is SGHTA and CDR2 is FQGNSA. The DNA of the CDR3 is TGTGCCAGCAGCCCTCGGGGGACCACAGATACGCAGTATTTT. This translates into CASSPRGTTDTQYF.

This clone was seen more than once but under ten times. DNA of the CDR3: TGCGCCAGCAAAGGGACAGGGGATTCACCCCTCCACTTT. It yields the protein CASKGTGDSPLHF. This rearrangement joins TRBV5-1 to TRBJ1-6; 10 bases fit TRBD1. The CDR3 contains 13 residues. Germline V CDR1 and CDR2: SGHRS, YFSETQ. Germline trimming cut 6 bases from V and 8 bases from J; bases unmatched to any gene: 2.

The chain uses TRBV7-2 and TRBJ1-4, with TRBD1 matching 7 bases. Germline CDR1 is SGHTA and CDR2 is FQGNSA. CDR3 length: 14 amino acids. J gave up 6 bases and V 3 bases, and 4 bases lay outside the gene matches. CDR3 region: CASSLDRLDEKLFF. As DNA, the CDR3 is TGTGCCAGCAGCTTGGACAGGTTAGATGAAAAACTGTTTTTT.

This clone occurred once. The chain has TRBV28 and TRBJ2-5, with 7 bases identical to TRBD1. The V gene's germline CDR1 is MDHEN and CDR2 SYDVKM. The CDR3 has 13 amino acids. V was clipped by 4 bases and J by 2 bases; unmatched bases: 1. The CDR3 protein is CASSWDSQETQYF. CDR3 DNA sequence: TGTGCCAGCAGTTGGGACAGTCAAGAGACCCAGTACTTC.

V and J are TRBV2 and TRBJ2-4; TRBD2 aligns across 13 bases. The CDR3 covers 18 residues. With 2 bases clipped from V and 1 base from J, the junction kept 5 bases outside the gene matches. Germline loops: CDR1 SNHLY, CDR2 FYNNEI. In DNA, the CDR3 is TGTGCCAGCAGTGAAACTAGCGGGGGGGCAGTGGCCAAAAACATTCAGTACTTC. This codes for CASSETSGGAVAKNIQYF.

The J gene is TRBJ2-2, the V gene TRBV18, with 7 bases aligning to TRBD1. CDR3 length equals 15 residues. Germline-derived CDR1 and CDR2 are KGHSH and LQKENI. Trimming cost V 3 bases and J 2 bases; bases outside gene matches: 3. The CDR3 protein is CASSPDRTNTGELFF. The CDR3, as DNA: TGTGCCAGCTCACCGGACAGGACCAACACCGGGGAGCTGTTTTTT.

The V and J genes are TRBV5-4 and TRBJ2-1; a possible D gene is TRBD2 (6 bases). The V end was cut by 4 bases, the J end by 3 bases, with 11 bases between. In germline, CDR1 is SGHNT, CDR2 YYREEE (reference sequence). This CDR3 spans 14 amino acids. The CDR3 protein is CASSTGTYYNEQFF. CDR3 DNA sequence: TGTGCCAGCAGCACCGGGACTTACTACAATGAGCAGTTCTTC.

This clone was observed a few times. The rearrangement links TRBV7-9 to TRBJ2-5; D uncertain. The V gene's germline CDR1 is SEHNR and CDR2 FQNEAQ (reference sequence). The CDR3 has 11 amino acids. Trimming pared 4 bases from V and 2 bases from J, leaving 2 bases between. The CDR3 nucleotides are TGTGCCAGCAGCTCTCAAGAGACCCAGTACTTC. This encodes CASSSQETQYF.

The chain uses TRBV27 and TRBJ1-5; 10 nucleotides agree with TRBD1. J lost 4 bases, V lost 3 bases, and 6 bases had no gene match. CDR3 size: 16 residues. In germline, CDR1 is MNHEY, CDR2 SMNVEV (reference sequence). The CDR3: CASSFSTGGRNQPQHF. The DNA of the CDR3 is TGTGCCAGCAGTTTCTCGACAGGGGGCAGGAATCAGCCCCAGCATTTT.